The subject of this entry is one T cell receptor (beta chain). The data are from a study of glioma-infiltrating T cells after dendritic cell vaccination. Trimming left V 2 bases short and J 5 bases short, with 17 bases between. This CDR3 has 16 amino acids. Germline loops: CDR1 LNHDA, CDR2 SQIVND (reference sequence). Assay used: immunoSEQ multiplex PCR; TCRdb lists only in-frame clones, some missing. The sample carries tens of thousands of clones, over 75% recorded once. This sample comprised blood, obtained before dendritic cell vaccination. The sequence derives from a human donor with glioblastoma. This sequence joins TRBV19 and TRBJ2-3, with D possibly being TRBD2 (7 bases). The CDR3 sequence is CASSIRGRGARDTQYF. CDR3 nucleotides: TGTGCCAGTAGTATAAGGGGTCGGGGGGCAAGAGATACGCAGTATTTT. Supplemented by reference TRBV19 and TRBJ2-3, the full variable domain reads DGGITQSPKYLFRKEGQNVTLSCEQNLNHDAMYWYRQDPGQGLRLIYYSQIVNDFQKGDIAEGYSVSREKKESFPLTVTSAQKNPTAFYLCASSIRGRGARDTQYFGPGTRLTVL.